One and the same sample provided the 17 T cell receptor beta chains below, sequenced in a study of blood T cell repertoires in COVID-19. The assay was immunoSEQ multiplex PCR, and TCRdb's table has in-frame clones only and misses some. The data show about 350,000 clones, less than 90% seen once. What was sequenced was PBMCs or T cells enriched from blood (not recorded which). The receptors here all came from a woman in her 30s who had recovered from COVID-19.

The CDR3 DNA follows: TGCGCCAGCAGCCTTAACAGGGCACCTGGGGCCAACGTCCTGACTTTC. This codes for CASSLNRAPGANVLTF. The chain links TRBV5-1 to TRBJ2-6; a weak D match, TRBD1 (6 bases). Trimming stripped 4 bases from V and 2 bases from J, with 13 bases between. Germline CDR1 reads SGHRS; CDR2 reads YFSETQ. The CDR3 spans 16 residues. The whole variable domain, remainder taken from reference TRBV5-1 and TRBJ2-6, is KAGVTQTPRYLIKTRGQQVTLSCSPISGHRSVSWYQQTPGQGLQFLFEYFSETQRNKGNFPGRFSGRQFSNSRSEMNVSTLELGDSALYLCASSLNRAPGANVLTFGAGSRLTVL.

The rearrangement joins TRBV27 to TRBJ2-7, with D perhaps matching TRBD2 (7 bases). V lost 5 bases and J 3 bases, leaving 17 bases between the germline ends. The CDR3 length is 15 residues. Germline lookup yields CDR1 MNHEY and CDR2 SMNVEV (reference sequence). The CDR3 is CASSPTPGGFYEQYF. The CDR3 DNA sequence: TGTGCCAGCAGTCCAACTCCGGGGGGCTTCTACGAGCAGTACTTC.

J is TRBJ2-1 and V is TRBV4-1, with D tentatively TRBD2 (5 bases). Germline values: CDR1 MGHRA, CDR2 YSYEKL. The CDR3 has 15 amino acids. V was shortened by 0 bases and J by 4 bases, with 10 bases between the two germline ends. CDR3 sequence (DNA): TGCGCCAGCAGCCAAGATCTTCGGGGATACAATGAGCAGTTCTTC. Translated: CASSQDLRGYNEQFF.

The chain is built from TRBV3-1 (or the pseudogene TRBV3-2) and TRBJ1-6, with 7 bases identical to TRBD1. The CDR3 is 14 amino acids. V dropped 4 bases and J dropped 7; count of bases not matched to a gene: 4. Germline CDR1 and CDR2: LGHDT and YNNKEL (reference sequence). As DNA, the CDR3 is TGTGCCAGCAGCCCGACAGGGAAGAATTCACCCCTCCACTTT. Protein sequence: CASSPTGKNSPLHF.

The rearrangement uses TRBV10-2 and TRBJ2-5, with TRBD2 identical over 13 bases. CDR1 is WSHSY and CDR2 is SAAADI in the germline V gene. Germline trimming cut 0 bases from V and 2 bases from J; bases unmatched to any gene: 9. There are 19 residues in the CDR3. The CDR3 is CASSESLGLLAGGQETQYF. The CDR3 bases are TGCGCCAGCAGTGAGTCTCTGGGTTTACTAGCGGGGGGGCAAGAGACCCAGTACTTC.

Concerning this clone itself: The sample contains more than one DNA sequence encoding this CDR3. The DNA of the CDR3 is TGTGCCAGCAGCGTAGATGGTAGCTCCTACGAGCAGTACTTC. As protein: CASSVDGSSYEQYF. The chain combines TRBV9 with TRBJ2-7; D remains ambiguous. The V end was cut by 0 bases, the J end by 0 bases, with 7 bases between. The CDR3 covers 14 residues. Per the germline V gene, CDR1 is SGDLS and CDR2 is YYNGEE.

The V and J genes are TRBV10-2 and TRBJ2-2; 13 bases are shared with TRBD2. CDR3 length equals 18 residues. Germline CDR1 WSHSY, CDR2 SAAADI. Trimming at V came to 6 bases and at J to 1 base, leaving 8 bases not matched to a gene. The CDR3 region is CASSDGLAGALNTGELFF. The CDR3, as DNA: TGCGCCAGCAGCGACGGACTAGCGGGGGCTTTGAACACCGGGGAGCTGTTTTTT.

V usage is TRBV12-1 and J usage is TRBJ1-5; the table's D call of TRBD1 was not tested on the DNA. TRBV12-1 is deemed a pseudogene. The CDR3 is 15 amino acids. The CDR3 coding sequence is TGTGCCAGCAGCTGCAGGGAAGTCGGCAATCAGCCCCAGCATTTT. Its translation is CASSCREVGNQPQHF.

This chain joins TRBV6-5 and TRBJ2-1; D perhaps matches TRBD2 (6 bases). The CDR3 covers 14 residues. Deletions cut 5 bases from V and 6 bases from J, with 14 bases between. Germline CDR1 reads MNHEY; CDR2 reads SVGAGI. CDR3 loop: CASSLEAGGNEQFF. Here the CDR3 DNA reads TGTGCCAGCAGTCTAGAGGCCGGGGGCAATGAGCAGTTCTTC.

The chain has TRBV14 and TRBJ1-6; D not resolved. The CDR3 is 15 residues long. Germline V gene data show CDR1 as SGHDN and CDR2 as FVKESK. V was trimmed by 4 bases and J by 7 bases, leaving 14 bases between them. CDR3 DNA: TGTGCCAGCAGCCCTGACGGCAGGAAAAATTCACCCCTCCACTTT. This codes for CASSPDGRKNSPLHF.

The chain employs TRBV7-8 and TRBJ2-7; D perhaps matches TRBD1 (5 bases). The CDR3 has 14 amino acids. Trimming pared 1 base from V and 7 bases from J, leaving 14 bases between. CDR1 and CDR2 from the germline V gene are SGHVS and FQNEAQ. Here the CDR3 reads CASSLEARAGEQYF. The CDR3 bases are TGTGCCAGCAGCTTAGAAGCCAGGGCCGGGGAGCAGTACTTC.

The CDR3 DNA reads TGCGCCAGCAGCCAAGGGTTCGGACAGGGGCGAGTATCGGATGAAAAACTGTTTTTT. Translation: CASSQGFGQGRVSDEKLFF. The V call is TRBV4-1, the J call TRBJ1-4, with 9 bases fitting TRBD1. The CDR3 loop spans 19 amino acids. V was clipped by 1 base and J by 6 bases; unmatched bases: 15. Per germline, CDR1 MGHRA and CDR2 YSYEKL.

This chain connects TRBV5-1 to TRBJ2-5, with D possibly matching TRBD2 (5 bases). Trimming left V 0 bases short and J 2 bases short, with 14 bases between. CDR1 SGHRS and CDR2 YFSETQ come from the germline V gene. The CDR3 contains 16 residues. CDR3 sequence: CASSLEVRATQETQYF. The CDR3 bases are TGCGCCAGCAGCTTGGAGGTGAGGGCGACACAAGAGACCCAGTACTTC.

The chain has TRBV7-8 and TRBJ1-5; D possibly corresponds to TRBD1 (5 bases). The CDR3 covers 16 residues. Trimming cost V 5 bases and J 0 bases, with 14 bases left between them. Germline V CDR1 and CDR2: SGHVS, FQNEAQ. The CDR3 protein is CASSPDGGYSNQPQHF. DNA for the CDR3: TGTGCCAGCAGCCCCGACGGGGGGTATAGCAATCAGCCCCAGCATTTT. The full variable domain, its missing parts supplied by reference TRBV7-8 and TRBJ1-5, is GAGVSQSPRYKVAKRGQDVALRCDPISGHVSLFWYQQALGQGPEFLTYFQNEAQLDKSGLPSDRFFAERPEGSVSTLKIQRTQQEDSAVYLCASSPDGGYSNQPQHFGDGTRLSIL.

The J gene is TRBJ1-2, the V gene TRBV19; possible D gene TRBD1, 6 bases. The CDR3 runs to 13 residues. Germline-derived CDR1 and CDR2 are LNHDA and SQIVND (reference sequence). V was shortened by 3 bases and J by 2 bases, with 7 bases between the two germline ends. The CDR3 sequence: CASSIQGNYGYTF. The CDR3 DNA is TGTGCCAGTAGTATTCAGGGGAACTATGGCTACACCTTC.

This clone was detected a few times. The genes are TRBV27 and TRBJ2-7, with 7 bases lining up with TRBD1. This CDR3 has 19 residues. Trimming removed 4 bases from V and 0 bases from J; junction bases left unmatched: 18. CDR1 is MNHEY, CDR2 SMNVEV, per germline (reference sequence). This CDR3 reads CASSSRQGPTFRSSYEQYF. For the CDR3, the DNA is TGTGCCAGCAGTTCACGACAGGGACCGACATTCAGAAGCTCCTACGAGCAGTACTTC.

The chain combines TRBV13 with TRBJ2-7; 11 bases agree with TRBD2. CDR1 and CDR2 (germline): PRHDT, FYEKMQ (reference sequence). The CDR3 runs to 15 residues. Trimming removed 5 bases from V and 3 bases from J; junction bases left unmatched: 6. In DNA, the CDR3 is TGTGCCAGCAGCGCTGGGACTAGCGGTATCTACGAGCAGTACTTC. Residues: CASSAGTSGIYEQYF.